This TCR beta chain appears in the sequencing data of a study of shared clonotypes between healthy human individuals. Positive CCR7 selection of CD45RO-negative cells yielded the naive CD8 cells, and terminally differentiated effector memory CD45RA+ cells were excluded. The assay was immunoSEQ multiplex PCR, and TCRdb's table has in-frame clones only and misses some. The data hold 650,000 to 800,000 clones, with 92% observed a single time. Looked up from germline, CDR1 is SEHNR and CDR2 is FQNEAQ (reference sequence). Losses at the gene ends were 5 bases for V and 0 bases for J; bases not matched to a gene: 3. The length of the CDR3 is 14 residues.

The chain links TRBV7-9 to TRBJ2-5, with 7 bases identical to TRBD2. This receptor was taken from a man younger than 45 in good health. The sequencing sample was made of naive CD8+ T cells sorted from blood. The CDR3 loop reads CASSPLADQETQYF. The DNA of the CDR3 is TGTGCCAGCAGCCCCCTAGCGGACCAAGAGACCCAGTACTTC.